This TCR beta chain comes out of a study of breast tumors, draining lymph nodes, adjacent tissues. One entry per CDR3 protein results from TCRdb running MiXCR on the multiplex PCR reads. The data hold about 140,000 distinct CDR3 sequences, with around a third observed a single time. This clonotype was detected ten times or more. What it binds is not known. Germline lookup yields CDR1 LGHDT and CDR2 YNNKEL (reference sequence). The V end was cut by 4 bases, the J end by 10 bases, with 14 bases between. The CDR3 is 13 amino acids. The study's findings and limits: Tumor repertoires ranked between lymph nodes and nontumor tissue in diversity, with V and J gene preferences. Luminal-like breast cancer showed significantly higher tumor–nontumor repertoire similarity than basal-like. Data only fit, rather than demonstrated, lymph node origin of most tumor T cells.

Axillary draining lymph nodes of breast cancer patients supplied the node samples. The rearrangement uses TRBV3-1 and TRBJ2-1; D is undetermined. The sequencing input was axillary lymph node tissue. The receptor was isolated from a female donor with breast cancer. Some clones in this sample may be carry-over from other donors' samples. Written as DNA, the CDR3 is TGTGCCAGCAGCCCGCCCCTTGGTCCAGAGCAGTTCTTC. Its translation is CASSPPLGPEQFF.